Below are 19 T cell receptor beta chains sequenced from a single sample in a study of T cell responses to AZD1222 COVID-19 vaccine. Measured with immunoSEQ multiplex PCR; TCRdb has only the in-frame clones, and not every one. Altogether 86,000 or so clones are present, about 86% being singletons, with the ten largest covering 5.6%. The input for sequencing was peripheral blood, taken 28 days after the second AZD1222 dose. The source of these receptors is an adult who received the AZD1222 COVID-19 vaccine.

The chain is built from TRBV7-2 and TRBJ2-3, with D hard to call. This CDR3 is 13 amino acids long. The ends were cut back, 3 bases at V and 3 bases at J, with 7 bases in the middle. Per the germline V gene, CDR1 is SGHTA and CDR2 is FQGNSA. The CDR3 sequence is CASSFELTDTQYF. The CDR3 nucleotides read TGTGCCAGCAGCTTTGAGCTTACAGATACGCAGTATTTT.

This clone was counted only a few times. The J gene is TRBJ1-1, the V gene TRBV27; D unresolved. V was trimmed by 3 bases and J by 1 base, leaving 9 bases between them. CDR1 MNHEY and CDR2 SMNVEV come from the germline V gene (reference sequence). The CDR3 has 14 residues. The CDR3 protein is CASSFKAANTEAFF. CDR3 nucleotides: TGTGCCAGCAGTTTTAAGGCCGCGAACACTGAAGCTTTCTTT.

V gene TRBV4-3 combines with J gene TRBJ2-6; TRBD2 matches 7 bases. V lost 0 bases and J lost 4; bases outside the gene matches: 6. The CDR3 has 17 amino acids. Germline V gene sequence: CDR1 LGHNA, CDR2 YSLEER. The CDR3 sequence is CASSQESGRAGANVLTF. The DNA of the CDR3 is TGCGCCAGCAGCCAAGAATCAGGGAGGGCAGGGGCCAACGTCCTGACTTTC.

This clone appeared once. The chain uses TRBV11-2 and TRBJ2-7; the D is unclear. This CDR3 is built from 14 residues. The germline V gene has CDR1 SGHAT and CDR2 FQNNGV. With 5 bases removed from V and 3 bases from J, the gap between germline ends came to 14 bases. The CDR3 DNA sequence: TGTGCCAGCAGCGGGCGATTGGAGAACTACGAGCAGTACTTC. Protein: CASSGRLENYEQYF.

The chain uses TRBV7-9 and TRBJ2-2; D remains ambiguous. Deletions cut 3 bases from V and 7 bases from J, with 12 bases between. This CDR3 is 14 amino acids long. Germline lookup yields CDR1 SEHNR and CDR2 FQNEAQ (reference sequence). The CDR3 protein is CASSFPRVVGELFF. The DNA of the CDR3 is TGTGCCAGCAGCTTCCCAAGGGTAGTCGGGGAGCTGTTTTTT.

This clone turned up a few times. The CDR3 reads CASSGGGNTEAFF. The CDR3 DNA reads TGTGCCAGCTCAGGGGGGGGGAACACTGAAGCTTTCTTT. The chain links TRBV18 to TRBJ1-1, with D possibly matching TRBD1 (5 bases). The CDR3 is 13 residues long. Germline CDR1 is KGHSH and CDR2 is LQKENI. Deletions cut 5 bases from V and 1 base from J, with 8 bases between.

The chain joins TRBV5-1 to TRBJ2-5; TRBD2 matches at 7 bases. The CDR3 totals 14 residues. The junction had 1 base not matched to a gene; V was cut back by 2 bases and J by 0 bases. From germline, CDR1 is SGHRS and CDR2 YFSETQ. CDR3 region: CASSFGLDQETQYF. Written as DNA, the CDR3 is TGCGCCAGCAGCTTCGGACTAGACCAAGAGACCCAGTACTTC.

The table lists this clone with a count of one. The chain couples TRBV7-2 to TRBJ2-1; no clear D gene. The length of the CDR3 is 13 residues. Germline V gene data show CDR1 as SGHTA and CDR2 as FQGNSA. V shed 3 bases and J shed 9 bases, with 12 bases lying between them. The DNA of the CDR3 is TGTGCCAGCAGCTTTAGCTCCCTCGGTGAGCAGTTCTTC. Its translation is CASSFSSLGEQFF. Full variable domain (remainder filled in from reference TRBV7-2 and TRBJ2-1): GAGVSQSPSNKVTEKGKDVELRCDPISGHTALYWYRQSLGQGLEFLIYFQGNSAPDKSGLPSDRFSAERTGGSVSTLTIQRTQQEDSAVYLCASSFSSLGEQFFGPGTRLTVL.

This chain connects TRBV2 to TRBJ2-7; D ambiguous. Trimming took off 4 bases at V and 4 bases at J, with 5 bases between the two ends. Germline-derived CDR1 and CDR2 are SNHLY and FYNNEI. The CDR3 length is 11 residues. Here the CDR3 DNA reads TGTGCCAGCAGTGCGGCTTACGAGCAGTACTTC. Its translation is CASSAAYEQYF.

By sample share, this clone is medium-sized (0.01 to 0.1%). The chain links TRBV9 to TRBJ1-6, with a weak D call TRBD1 (6 bases). The CDR3 has 13 amino acids. Germline V gene lookup returns CDR1 SGDLS and CDR2 YYNGEE. Trimming left V 4 bases short and J 7 bases short, with 9 bases between. The CDR3 sequence: CASSSGQNSPLHF. The DNA for the CDR3 is TGTGCCAGCAGCTCAGGACAGAATTCACCCCTCCACTTT.

The V call is TRBV24-1, the J call TRBJ1-1; TRBD1 might be the D (5 bases). V lost 10 bases and J lost 1, with 12 bases in between. CDR1 KGHDR and CDR2 SFDVKD come from the germline V gene. This CDR3 region has 13 residues. CDR3 nucleotide sequence: TGTGCCACTGTGTCGACAGAGAACACTGAAGCTTTCTTT. Its translation is CATVSTENTEAFF.

The V gene is TRBV29-1, the J gene TRBJ2-2, with D perhaps TRBD2 (6 bases). In germline, CDR1 is SQVTM, CDR2 ANQGSEA. This CDR3 is 13 amino acids long. Trimming took 1 base from V and 4 from J, leaving 7 bases between them. CDR3 amino acids: CSVEVSGTGELFF. CDR3 DNA sequence: TGCAGCGTTGAAGTTAGCGGCACCGGGGAGCTGTTTTTT.

V is TRBV7-9 and J is TRBJ2-5, with D maybe TRBD2 (6 bases). Trimming cost V 1 base and J 4 bases, with 13 bases left between them. CDR1 is SEHNR and CDR2 is FQNEAQ in the germline V gene (reference sequence). The CDR3 spans 15 residues. The CDR3 nucleotides read TGTGCCAGCAGCTTAGGAGACGGGGGAGTAGAGACCCAGTACTTC. This gives the protein CASSLGDGGVETQYF. The variable domain in full, completed from reference TRBV7-9 and TRBJ2-5, reads DTGVSQNPRHKITKRGQNVTFRCDPISEHNRLYWYRQTLGQGPEFLTYFQNEAQLEKSRLLSDRFSAERPKGSFSTLEIQRTEQGDSAMYLCASSLGDGGVETQYFGPGTRLLVL.

The CDR3 is CASSWDRVADTIYF. The CDR3 nucleotides read TGTGCCAGCAGTTGGGACAGGGTGGCAGACACCATATATTTT. J is TRBJ1-3 and V is TRBV6-5; TRBD1 matches at 9 bases. This CDR3 region has 14 residues. J lost 8 bases, V lost 4 bases, and 6 bases had no gene match. CDR1 is MNHEY, CDR2 SVGAGI, per germline.

The chain is built from TRBV7-8 and TRBJ1-6, with D unclear. Germline lookup yields CDR1 SGHVS and CDR2 FQNEAQ. The germline V and J ends were trimmed by 3 bases and 7 bases, with 10 bases remaining between them. The CDR3 contains 14 residues. This CDR3 reads CASSFEQRNSPLHF. CDR3 nucleotide sequence: TGTGCCAGCAGCTTTGAACAGAGAAATTCACCCCTCCACTTT.

This clone is a singleton in its sample. The CDR3 sequence: CASSPDRAETQYF. The CDR3 DNA sequence: TGTGCCAGCAGCCCGGACAGGGCGGAGACCCAGTACTTC. The chain combines TRBV7-2 with TRBJ2-5; TRBD1 agrees at 8 bases. V was clipped by 5 bases and J by 5 bases; unmatched bases: 4. The CDR3 contains 13 residues. Germline assignment: CDR1 SGHTA and CDR2 FQGNSA.

The chain recombines TRBV28 with TRBJ1-4, with a weak D call TRBD1 (5 bases). Germline loops: CDR1 MDHEN, CDR2 SYDVKM. V lost 3 bases and J 2 bases, leaving 16 bases between the germline ends. This CDR3 has 17 amino acids. CDR3 nucleotide sequence: TGTGCCAGCAGTTTGTGGGCAGGGAGTGGGACTAATGAAAAACTGTTTTTT. It yields the protein CASSLWAGSGTNEKLFF.

The V call is TRBV5-1, the J call TRBJ1-4; tentative D call: TRBD1 (6 bases). Per germline, CDR1 SGHRS and CDR2 YFSETQ. The CDR3 loop spans 14 amino acids. The germline V and J ends were trimmed by 4 bases and 8 bases, with 15 bases remaining between them. The CDR3 DNA reads as TGCGCCAGCAGCGCCGACAGGAGTGGCGAAAAACTGTTTTTT. Translated: CASSADRSGEKLFF.

The rearrangement links TRBV9 to TRBJ2-7; 8 bases line up with TRBD1. CDR3 length equals 14 residues. The germline V gene has CDR1 SGDLS and CDR2 YYNGEE. V lost 3 bases, J lost 9 bases, and 11 bases stayed unmatched. CDR3 in DNA: TGTGCCAGCAGCGCTCCCGGGCAGGGGGCCATGCAGTACTTC. Its translation: CASSAPGQGAMQYF.